The 3 T cell receptor beta chains below come from one sample, sequenced in a study of cytomegalovirus exposure and HLA in healthy donors. The assay was immunoSEQ multiplex PCR, and TCRdb's table has in-frame clones only and misses some. This sample has about 54,000 clones; about nine tenths occur once, and the top ten carry approximately 8.1%. Specimen: PBMCs. These receptors came from a woman aged 18-30 years in good health and CMV-seropositive.

The chain links TRBV19 to TRBJ2-7; 12 nucleotides align to TRBD1. V lost 4 bases and J lost 3; bases outside the gene matches: 4. Germline values: CDR1 LNHDA, CDR2 SQIVND (reference sequence). This CDR3 has 15 amino acids. DNA of the CDR3: TGTGCCAGTAGTAAGGGACAGGGGGCGATCTACGAGCAGTACTTC. Its translation is CASSKGQGAIYEQYF.

V and J are TRBV7-2 and TRBJ2-7; 7 bases align to TRBD1. With 7 bases clipped from V and 4 bases from J, the junction kept 10 bases outside the gene matches. Germline CDR1 is SGHTA and CDR2 is FQGNSA. CDR3 length: 14 amino acids. CDR3 region: CASNPGQTIYEQYF. CDR3 DNA: TGTGCCAGCAACCCGGGACAGACCATTTACGAGCAGTACTTC. Variable domain in full (rest from reference TRBV7-2 and TRBJ2-7): GAGVSQSPSNKVTEKGKDVELRCDPISGHTALYWYRQSLGQGLEFLIYFQGNSAPDKSGLPSDRFSAERTGGSVSTLTIQRTQQEDSAVYLCASNPGQTIYEQYFGPGTRLTVT.

The chain is built from TRBV7-2 and TRBJ2-1; 7 nucleotides align to TRBD2. Germline CDR1 SGHTA, CDR2 FQGNSA. CDR3 length: 16 amino acids. Trimming at V came to 2 bases and at J to 0 bases, leaving 4 bases not matched to a gene. The CDR3 is CASSLRWGGSYNEQFF. CDR3 DNA: TGTGCCAGCAGCTTAAGGTGGGGGGGCTCCTACAATGAGCAGTTCTTC.